There are a few counts of the clone carrying this TCR beta chain. Antigen: not known. One entry per CDR3 protein results from TCRdb running MiXCR on the 5' RACE reads. The profile shows about 110,000 distinct CDR3 sequences, 15% to 20% of them singletons. The data stem from a study of T-cell memory formation after mild COVID-19. Findings of the study overall: Contracting clones localized mainly to CM and EM when CD4+ and mainly to EMRA when CD8+. There was a balanced CD4/CD8 profile in clones contracting day 15 to 85, and later expanders leaned CD4+.

Sequenced sample: PBMCs or a T cell subset sorted from them (not recorded which). The receptor was isolated from a man in his late teens or twenties who had mild COVID-19 (a few samples of this study predate the infection). Cell type and time point are not known.

Written as DNA, the CDR3 is TGTGCCAGCAGTGAATTGGCAGGGCGGGGTGAAGCTTTCTTT. Translation: CASSELAGRGEAFF. The chain combines TRBV25-1 with TRBJ1-1, with D perhaps TRBD1 (5 bases). The V end was cut by 1 base, the J end by 7 bases, with 13 bases between. CDR3 length equals 14 residues. CDR1 and CDR2 from the germline V gene are MGHDK and SYGVNS.